This T cell receptor (beta chain) was documented in a study of beta chain features in type 1 diabetes (dated by TCRdb to 2016 to 2018). For the wider study: No differences in mean age, gender distribution, total cell number or subset yield were found between patients and healthy donors. In the study, TCRB repertoires of sorted circulating CD4+ T cell subsets from recently diagnosed type 1 diabetes patients were compared with those of matched healthy donors. Whereas all 30 or so donors provided naive and central memory subsets, regulatory and stem cell-like memory subsets were isolated from just 8 patients and about eight healthy donors. A total of about 110,000,000 sorted cells were examined across all samples, and a strong correlation was observed between cell number per subset and RNA yield.

CDR1 is given as SQVTM and CDR2 as ANQGSEA, both from the germline V gene. From the cysteine through the phenylalanine, the CDR3 covers 13 amino acids. The read is trimmed to its CDR3 DNA, 39 bases read in frame from base 1. Trimming leaves V shorter by 2 bases and J shorter by 4 bases, with the junction holding 5 bases beyond the gene matches. Each donor gave one peripheral blood draw, about 100 mL on average, collected into heparinised tubes. A BD FACSAria II and a panel including CD45RO, CCR7, CD25, CD127, CD95 and CD27 were used to sort naive, central memory, regulatory and stem cell-like memory CD4+ T cells. Purity was above 98% for every sorted population. PBMCs were separated immediately by Lymphoprep density gradient centrifugation and were stained directly, without being cultured. Samples were stained and sorted in pairs, with one healthy donor and one patient per experiment, so that batch effects were minimized.

There are many counts of this clone. No cognate antigen has been identified for it. Base qualities are not recorded, but no much larger clone differs from it by a single base. Overall study outcomes, separate from this receptor: Only small numbers of individuals were included in the HLA sub-analyses, which left unresolved whether HLA type had any influence on TCRB rearrangement. Shorter templates might be favored by PCR, yet because patient and control samples were amplified and corrected together, any such skew would affect both groups equally. Because cDNA rather than genomic DNA was sequenced, highly expressing activated cells could have been over-represented, although no difference in activation and CD3 levels was found between groups. Fewer insertions and more nucleotide deletions at VDJ recombination sites were observed in patients with type 1 diabetes, implying thymic rearrangement abnormalities. Type 1 diabetes patients showed a moderate but significant shortening of TCRB CDR3 length in all four CD4+ subsets. Naive, central memory and regulatory TCRB repertoires appeared more similar among patients than among healthy donors.

The High Capacity cDNA Reverse Transcription Kit was used to reverse transcribe all of the isolated RNA, meaning that expressed TCRB transcripts were what got sequenced. Deep immunoSEQ sequencing was applied to naive, central memory and regulatory T cell samples, giving an average of around 3.4 million total reads per sample. Sorted cells were lysed in RLT buffer and RNA was extracted with DNase-treated RNeasy Micro or Mini kits, depending on cell number. Each cell subset was processed on its own to prevent cross-contamination, while patient and healthy donor samples were processed together. Using the immunoSEQ multiplex PCR, TCRB sequences were amplified from cDNA into 87-bp fragments spanning the CDR3 region. The amplicons were sequenced using the Illumina HiSeq platform. From the authors' description of their analysis: PCR bias was computationally corrected using synthetic template baselines, reads within Hamming distance 2 were collapsed, and singletons that could not be merged were discarded. Reads were aligned against IMGT to assign V, D and J genes, CDR3 length and insertions or deletions at six rearrangement sites. Within each subset, clonotype counts were normalized to sorted cell number, after which true diversity and Gini coefficients were computed with the tcR R package. Repertoire sharing was quantified using the overlap coefficient calculated on TCRB nucleotide sequences. The immuneACCESS repertoire file appears here via TCRdb, limited to in-frame rearrangements. These files lack a portion of the clones; in checked studies, under half of the deficit traces to unresolved V genes, and the cause of the others is not known. V and J calls plus clone size are reproduced from that table; the DNA served to infer D and trimming. The sample profile shows roughly 300,000 clones; 6.5% to 10% of them were found once. The top ten clones comprise approximately 0.47% of the sample.

This receptor was taken from a young woman in good health. The sample taken for sequencing was central memory CD4+ T cells from blood. Here the chain combines TRBV29-1 and TRBJ2-7, with 7 junctional bases fitting TRBD2. The DNA sequence reads TGCAGCGTTGAATACGCGCGGGAGTACGAGCAGTACTTC. Its translation reads: CSVEYAREYEQYF.